This TCR beta chain comes out of a study of blood T cell repertoires in COVID-19. For the study at large: Acute and convalescent COVID-19 specimens originated in the United States, Italy and Spain. PBMCs, B-cell-depleted T cells, or T cells provided the cDNA or gDNA that made up the material.

Method: immunoSEQ multiplex PCR; TCRdb's copy keeps in-frame clones and lacks some. The data hold approximately 380,000 clones, with around 84% observed a single time. The J segment lost 4 bases and the V segment lost 0 bases, leaving 2 bases of the junction unmatched. The CDR3 runs to 15 residues. Germline V gene data show CDR1 as MNHNS and CDR2 as SASEGT. This chain connects TRBV6-1 to TRBJ1-5; 8 bases fit TRBD1. This TCR derives from a woman in her late teens or twenties with acute or convalescent COVID-19. Sequencing was performed on peripheral blood. CDR3 coding DNA: TGTGCCAGCAGTGAAGCAGGACAGGGTAATCAGCCCCAGCATTTT. Translation gives CASSEAGQGNQPQHF.